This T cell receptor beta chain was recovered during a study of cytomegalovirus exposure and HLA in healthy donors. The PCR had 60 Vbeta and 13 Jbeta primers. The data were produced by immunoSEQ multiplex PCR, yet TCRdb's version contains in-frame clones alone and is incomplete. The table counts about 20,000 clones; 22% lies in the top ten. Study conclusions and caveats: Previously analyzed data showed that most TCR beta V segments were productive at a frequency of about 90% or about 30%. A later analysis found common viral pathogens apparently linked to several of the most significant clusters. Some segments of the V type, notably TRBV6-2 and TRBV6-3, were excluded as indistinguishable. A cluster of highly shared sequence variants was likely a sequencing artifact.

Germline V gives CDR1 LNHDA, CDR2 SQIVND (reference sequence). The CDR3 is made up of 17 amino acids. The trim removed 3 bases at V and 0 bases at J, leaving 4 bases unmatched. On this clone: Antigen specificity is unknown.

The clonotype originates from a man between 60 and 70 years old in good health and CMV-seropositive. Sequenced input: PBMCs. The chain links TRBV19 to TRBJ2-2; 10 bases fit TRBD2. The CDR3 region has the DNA TGTGCCAGTAGTATCAGGACTAGCGGTTCGAACACCGGGGAGCTGTTTTTT. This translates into CASSIRTSGSNTGELFF.